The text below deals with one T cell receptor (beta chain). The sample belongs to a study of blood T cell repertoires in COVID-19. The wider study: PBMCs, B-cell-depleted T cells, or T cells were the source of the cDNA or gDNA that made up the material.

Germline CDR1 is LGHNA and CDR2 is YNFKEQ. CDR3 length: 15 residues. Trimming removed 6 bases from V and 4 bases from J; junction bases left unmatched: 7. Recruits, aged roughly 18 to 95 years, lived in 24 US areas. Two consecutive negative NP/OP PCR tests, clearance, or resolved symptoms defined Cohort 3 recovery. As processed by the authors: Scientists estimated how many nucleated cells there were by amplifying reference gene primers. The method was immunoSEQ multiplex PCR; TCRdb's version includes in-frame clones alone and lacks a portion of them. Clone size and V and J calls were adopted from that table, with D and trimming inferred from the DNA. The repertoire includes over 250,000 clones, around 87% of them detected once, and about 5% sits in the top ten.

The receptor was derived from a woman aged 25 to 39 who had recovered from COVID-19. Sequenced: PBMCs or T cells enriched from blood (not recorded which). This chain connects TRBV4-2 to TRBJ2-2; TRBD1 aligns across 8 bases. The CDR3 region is CASRFTGGPTGELFF. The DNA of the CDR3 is TGTGCCAGCAGGTTTACAGGGGGTCCCACCGGGGAGCTGTTTTTT.